These 20 T cell receptor beta chains were sequenced from one sample in a study of shared clonotypes between healthy human individuals (dated by TCRdb to 2020 to 2022). Library preparation used the immunoSEQ multiplex PCR assay. TCRdb obtained this table from immuneACCESS and retained in-frame rearrangements with V and J assigned. These tables miss some clones; where compared with another copy, unresolved V genes account for less than half of the shortfall, and the remainder is unexplained. The sample table contains some 500,000 clones; only one count was recorded for roughly 95% of them. The ten largest clones capture about 0.054% of the sample. Sequenced material: naive CD4+ T cells sorted from blood. The cell subset or site label, as the study defines it: CD45RA+ positively selected. These receptors all stem from a woman between 25 and 40 years old in good health.

This clone was seen just once. The V call is TRBV15, the J call TRBJ1-1, with a possible D match to TRBD1 (5 bases). V lost 1 base and J lost 4, with 13 bases in between. Germline V gene data show CDR1 as LNHNV and CDR2 as YYDKDF (reference sequence). The CDR3 is made up of 15 amino acids. The CDR3 loop reads CATSRVAGVGTEAFF. The CDR3 bases are TGTGCCACCAGCAGAGTTGCGGGGGTGGGCACTGAAGCTTTCTTT.

The chain has TRBV7-2 and TRBJ2-1, with TRBD2 matching over 7 bases. Losses at the gene ends were 1 base for V and 7 bases for J; bases not matched to a gene: 16. The CDR3 extends over 18 amino acids. Germline V gene sequence: CDR1 SGHTA, CDR2 FQGNSA. In DNA, the CDR3 is TGTGCCAGCAGCTTAGGAAGATGGGGGGGAGGGCCTGTGAATGAGCAGTTCTTC. Protein product: CASSLGRWGGGPVNEQFF. Variable domain in full (rest from reference TRBV7-2 and TRBJ2-1): GAGVSQSPSNKVTEKGKDVELRCDPISGHTALYWYRQSLGQGLEFLIYFQGNSAPDKSGLPSDRFSAERTGGSVSTLTIQRTQQEDSAVYLCASSLGRWGGGPVNEQFFGPGTRLTVL.

This chain uses TRBV12-2 with TRBJ2-3; TRBD1 is taken as the D call from the table, unchecked against the DNA. TRBV12-2 is marked as a pseudogene. The CDR3 has 18 residues. CDR3: CARDDRGIDFRSTDTQYF. In nucleotides, the CDR3 is TGTGCAAGAGATGACAGGGGAATAGACTTCAGGAGCACAGATACGCAGTATTTT.

CDR3 amino acids: CASSRDRAETQYF. The CDR3 DNA follows: TGTGCCAGCAGTCGAGACAGGGCCGAGACCCAGTACTTC. The genes are TRBV7-9 and TRBJ2-5; 7 bases are shared with TRBD1. The V and J ends lost 6 bases and 5 bases, in that order; junction bases with no gene match: 6. The CDR3 sequence is 13 residues long. Germline V lookup: CDR1 SEHNR, CDR2 FQNEAQ (reference sequence). Complete variable domain (other parts from reference TRBV7-9 and TRBJ2-5): DTGVSQNPRHKITKRGQNVTFRCDPISEHNRLYWYRQTLGQGPEFLTYFQNEAQLEKSRLLSDRFSAERPKGSFSTLEIQRTEQGDSAMYLCASSRDRAETQYFGPGTRLLVL.

The V and J genes are TRBV5-1 and TRBJ1-2, with 8 bases matching TRBD1. This CDR3 contains 13 residues. V lost 3 bases and J lost 8; bases outside the gene matches: 6. CDR1 is SGHRS, CDR2 YFSETQ, per germline. In DNA, the CDR3 is TGCGCCAGCAGCTCGGAGACAGGGGTCGGCTACACCTTC. The encoded protein is CASSSETGVGYTF.

This sequence joins TRBV5-4 and TRBJ1-1, with D hard to call. The CDR3 extends over 15 amino acids. The V end lost 0 bases, the J end lost 10 bases, and 19 bases lay between the germline ends. Germline values: CDR1 SGHNT, CDR2 YYREEE (reference sequence). The CDR3 DNA follows: TGTGCCAGCAGCTTGGCACTCGGGTCCGCAAAGGGAGCTTTCTTT. It specifies CASSLALGSAKGAFF.

DNA of the CDR3: TGTGCCAGCAGTTTGACAGGGATGGGCGAGCAGTACTTC. Translating gives CASSLTGMGEQYF. The chain uses TRBV6-6 and TRBJ2-7; 7 bases line up with TRBD1. The CDR3 is 13 amino acids. CDR1 MNHNY and CDR2 SVGAGI come from the germline V gene (reference sequence). Trimming took 4 bases from V and 6 from J; bases not matched to a gene: 6.

This chain joins TRBV6-1 and TRBJ1-1; 11 nucleotides align to TRBD1. Germline trimming cut 5 bases from V and 4 bases from J; bases unmatched to any gene: 6. This CDR3 has 15 residues. The V gene's germline CDR1 is MNHNS and CDR2 SASEGT. The CDR3 DNA sequence: TGTGCCAGCAGTAAACCGGGACAGGGGGTCACTGAAGCTTTCTTT. Translated, it gives CASSKPGQGVTEAFF.

The chain is built from TRBV30 and TRBJ1-4, with TRBD1 matching 8 bases. The germline V gene has CDR1 GTSNPN and CDR2 SVGIG (reference sequence). The CDR3 is made up of 13 amino acids. With 3 bases clipped from V and 8 bases from J, the junction kept 5 bases outside the gene matches. In nucleotides, the CDR3 is TGTGCCTGGAGCGGCAGGGGGCAAGAAAAACTGTTTTTT. Its translation: CAWSGRGQEKLFF.

The CDR3 spells CASSSGLGTTGELFF. The CDR3 bases are TGTGCCAGCAGTTCAGGACTAGGTACCACCGGGGAGCTGTTTTTT. V is TRBV7-7 and J is TRBJ2-2, with 7 bases lining up with TRBD2. With V trimmed by 6 bases and J by 4 bases, 8 bases remained unmatched. This CDR3 has 15 residues. Germline V gives CDR1 SSHAT, CDR2 FNYEAQ (reference sequence).

This rearrangement joins TRBV28 to TRBJ2-3; 8 bases line up with TRBD2. Germline lookup yields CDR1 MDHEN and CDR2 SYDVKM. With 1 base clipped from V and 5 bases from J, the junction kept 5 bases outside the gene matches. There are 15 residues in the CDR3. The CDR3, as DNA: TGTGCCAGCAGTTTATTAGCGGGATTGCAAGATACGCAGTATTTT. Translated: CASSLLAGLQDTQYF. Using reference TRBV28 and TRBJ2-3 for the parts outside the CDR3, the full variable domain is DVKVTQSSRYLVKRTGEKVFLECVQDMDHENMFWYRQDPGLGLRLIYFSYDVKMKEKGDIPEGYSVSREKKERFSLILESASTNQTSMYLCASSLLAGLQDTQYFGPGTRLTVL.

The V call is TRBV2, the J call TRBJ1-5, with 10 bases that match TRBD1. V trimming: 7 bases; J trimming: 1 base; junction bases outside the gene matches: 4. CDR1 is SNHLY, CDR2 FYNNEI, per germline. The CDR3 consists of 15 residues. The CDR3 bases are TGTGCCAGCAACGGACAGGGGGGAAGCAATCAGCCCCAGCATTTT. This codes for CASNGQGGSNQPQHF.

The rearrangement links TRBV10-2 to TRBJ1-2, with TRBD1 matching 8 bases. The CDR3 totals 14 residues. J was trimmed by 7 bases and V by 3 bases; bases with no gene match: 7. Germline CDR1 WSHSY, CDR2 SAAADI. CDR3: CASSDLGTGSGYTF. For the CDR3, the DNA is TGCGCCAGCAGTGACCTAGGGACAGGCTCTGGCTACACCTTC.

The chain carries TRBV5-1 and TRBJ2-7; D could derive from TRBD1 or TRBD2 (6 bases each). This CDR3 region has 16 residues. Germline CDR1 is SGHRS and CDR2 is YFSETQ. V gave up 0 bases and J gave up 1 base, with 14 bases separating them. CDR3 region: CASSLVRGPLSYEQYF. The CDR3 DNA reads as TGCGCCAGCAGCTTGGTTCGGGGGCCGCTTTCCTACGAGCAGTACTTC.

The chain employs TRBV18 and TRBJ2-4, with 14 nucleotides matching TRBD2. With V trimmed by 3 bases and J by 8 bases, 3 bases remained unmatched. CDR1 and CDR2 (germline): KGHSH, LQKENI. The CDR3 runs 15 residues. The CDR3 DNA is TGTGCCAGCTCACCCGGGACTAGCGGGAGAGACATTCAGTACTTC. Encoded protein: CASSPGTSGRDIQYF. Combining the CDR3 with reference TRBV18 and TRBJ2-4 gives the whole variable domain NAGVMQNPRHLVRRRGQEARLRCSPMKGHSHVYWYRQLPEEGLKFMVYLQKENIIDESGMPKERFSAEFPKEGPSILRIQQVVRGDSAAYFCASSPGTSGRDIQYFGAGTRLSVL.

J is TRBJ1-6 and V is TRBV6-6; perhaps TRBD1 as D (5 bases). There are 14 residues in the CDR3. Trimming shortened V by 5 bases and J by 7 bases, and 12 bases separated the two germline ends. Germline V gene data show CDR1 as MNHNY and CDR2 as SVGAGI (reference sequence). The CDR3 is CASSAAGTNSPLHF. CDR3 nucleotide sequence: TGTGCCAGCAGTGCGGCAGGGACCAATTCACCCCTCCACTTT.

The chain uses TRBV7-3 and TRBJ1-1, with 7 bases lining up with TRBD1. Losses at the gene ends were 6 bases for V and 4 bases for J; bases not matched to a gene: 14. This CDR3 is built from 16 residues. CDR1 and CDR2 from the germline V gene are SGHTA and FQGTGA. The CDR3 DNA follows: TGTGCCAGCAGAGCGACAGGGAGGGGAATGAGCACTGAAGCTTTCTTT. It translates to CASRATGRGMSTEAFF.

CDR3 loop: CASSAGQGVRTGELFF. CDR3 DNA: TGTGCCAGCAGCGCCGGACAGGGAGTTCGGACCGGGGAGCTGTTTTTT. The chain combines TRBV7-6 with TRBJ2-2; 8 nucleotides match TRBD1. V dropped 5 bases and J dropped 5; count of bases not matched to a gene: 10. The CDR3 loop spans 16 amino acids. Germline CDR1 reads SGHVS; CDR2 reads FNYEAQ.

The chain couples TRBV5-6 to TRBJ1-3, with TRBD1 identical over 9 bases. Trimming at V came to 4 bases and at J to 4 bases, leaving 3 bases not matched to a gene. Germline CDR1 and CDR2: SGHDT and YYEEEE. CDR3 length equals 14 residues. CDR3 protein: CASSRTGAGNTIYF. The CDR3 DNA is TGTGCCAGCAGCCGGACAGGGGCGGGAAACACCATATATTTT. Complete variable domain (other parts from reference TRBV5-6 and TRBJ1-3): DAGVTQSPTHLIKTRGQQVTLRCSPKSGHDTVSWYQQALGQGPQFIFQYYEEEERQRGNFPDRFSGHQFPNYSSELNVNALLLGDSALYLCASSRTGAGNTIYFGEGSWLTVV.

The chain joins TRBV6-5 to TRBJ1-5; TRBD1 agrees at 10 bases. The V gene end was trimmed by 6 bases and the J gene end by 7 bases; junction bases not matched to a gene: 6. Looked up from germline, CDR1 is MNHEY and CDR2 is SVGAGI. The CDR3 totals 14 residues. Written as DNA, the CDR3 is TGTGCCAGCAGCCCGGACAGGGGGGGGCAGCCCCAGCATTTT. Residues: CASSPDRGGQPQHF.